The sequence of this T cell receptor (beta chain) was determined in a study of T cell responses to AZD1222 COVID-19 vaccine. Regarding the study as a whole: Increases in Spike-specific TCR breadth and depth were seen after two AZD1222 doses. Nearly half of spike-specific TCRs reportedly target unmutated variant regions.

Trimming left V 0 bases short and J 6 bases short, with 15 bases between. The V gene's germline CDR1 is SGDLS and CDR2 YYNGEE. The CDR3 covers 15 residues. A remark on this clone: No antigen is known for it.

TCRdb's copy holds only in-frame clones and misses some; the assay was immunoSEQ multiplex PCR. Of more than 80,000 clones listed, approximately 85% were seen once; the top ten hold 12%. The chain is built from TRBV9 and TRBJ1-2; the D is unclear. The sequence derives from an adult who received the AZD1222 COVID-19 vaccine. Sequencing was performed on peripheral blood, taken 28 days after the second AZD1222 dose. The CDR3 DNA reads as TGTGCCAGCAGCGTAGCTTCGACTCACCTGAATGGCTACACCTTC. Its translation is CASSVASTHLNGYTF.